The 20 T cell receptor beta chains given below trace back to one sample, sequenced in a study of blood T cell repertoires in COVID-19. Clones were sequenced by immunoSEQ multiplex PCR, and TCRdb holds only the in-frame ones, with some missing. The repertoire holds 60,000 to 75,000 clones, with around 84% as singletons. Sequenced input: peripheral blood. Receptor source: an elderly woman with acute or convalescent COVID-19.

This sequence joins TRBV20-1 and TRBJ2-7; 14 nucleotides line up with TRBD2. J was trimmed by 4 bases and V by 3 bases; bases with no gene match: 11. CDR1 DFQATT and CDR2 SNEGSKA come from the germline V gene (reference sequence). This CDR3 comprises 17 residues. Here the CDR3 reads CSASSGTSGGRSYEQYF. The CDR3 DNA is TGCAGTGCTAGTTCCGGGACTAGCGGGGGCCGTAGTTACGAGCAGTACTTC.

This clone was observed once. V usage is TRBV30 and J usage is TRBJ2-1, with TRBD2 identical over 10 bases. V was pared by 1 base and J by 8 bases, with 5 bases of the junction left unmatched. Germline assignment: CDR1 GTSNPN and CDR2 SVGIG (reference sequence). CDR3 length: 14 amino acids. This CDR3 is CAWSEGLATDEQFF. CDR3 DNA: TGTGCCTGGAGTGAGGGACTAGCGACTGATGAGCAGTTCTTC. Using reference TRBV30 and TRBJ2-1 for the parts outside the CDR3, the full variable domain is SQTIHQWPATLVQPVGSPLSLECTVEGTSNPNLYWYRQAAGRGLQLLFYSVGIGQISSEVPQNLSASRPQDRQFILSSKKLLLSDSGFYLCAWSEGLATDEQFFGPGTRLTVL.

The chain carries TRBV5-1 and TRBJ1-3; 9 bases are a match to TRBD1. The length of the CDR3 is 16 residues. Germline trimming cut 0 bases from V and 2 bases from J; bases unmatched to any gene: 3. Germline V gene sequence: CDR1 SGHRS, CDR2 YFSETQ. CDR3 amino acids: CASSLGGTGPGNTIYF. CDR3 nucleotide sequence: TGCGCCAGCAGCTTGGGTGGGACAGGGCCTGGAAACACCATATATTTT.

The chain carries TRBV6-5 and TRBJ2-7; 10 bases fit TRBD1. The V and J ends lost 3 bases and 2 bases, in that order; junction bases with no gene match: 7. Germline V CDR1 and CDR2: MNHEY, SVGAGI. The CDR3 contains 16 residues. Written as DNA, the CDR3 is TGTGCCAGCAGTTATGGTGGGACAGGGGCCACCTACGAGCAGTACTTC. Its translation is CASSYGGTGATYEQYF.

The CDR3 DNA is TGTGCCAGTAGTATAGTCGGGTTTACTAATGAAAAACTGTTTTTT. This encodes CASSIVGFTNEKLFF. V usage is TRBV19 and J usage is TRBJ1-4; D unresolved. The CDR3 loop spans 15 amino acids. V shed 1 base and J shed 2 bases, with 8 bases lying between them. Germline V CDR1 and CDR2: LNHDA, SQIVND (reference sequence).

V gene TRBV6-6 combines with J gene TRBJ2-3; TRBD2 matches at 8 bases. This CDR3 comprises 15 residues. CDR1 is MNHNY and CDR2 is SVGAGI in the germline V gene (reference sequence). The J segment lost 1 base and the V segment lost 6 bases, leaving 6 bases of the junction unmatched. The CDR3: CASRTGGGGTDTQYF. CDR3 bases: TGTGCCAGCAGAACGGGGGGGGGCGGCACAGATACGCAGTATTTT.

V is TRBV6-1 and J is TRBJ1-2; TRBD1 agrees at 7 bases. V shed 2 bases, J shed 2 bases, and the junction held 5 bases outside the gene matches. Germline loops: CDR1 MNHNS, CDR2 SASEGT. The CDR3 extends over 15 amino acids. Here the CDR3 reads CASSESPTGNYGYTF. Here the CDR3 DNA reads TGTGCCAGCAGTGAAAGCCCGACAGGGAACTATGGCTACACCTTC.

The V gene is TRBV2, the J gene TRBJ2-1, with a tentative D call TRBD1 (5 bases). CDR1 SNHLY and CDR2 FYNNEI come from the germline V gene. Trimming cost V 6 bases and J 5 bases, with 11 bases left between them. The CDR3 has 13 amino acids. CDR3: CASRADTNNEQFF. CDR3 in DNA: TGTGCCAGCAGGGCGGACACTAACAATGAGCAGTTCTTC.

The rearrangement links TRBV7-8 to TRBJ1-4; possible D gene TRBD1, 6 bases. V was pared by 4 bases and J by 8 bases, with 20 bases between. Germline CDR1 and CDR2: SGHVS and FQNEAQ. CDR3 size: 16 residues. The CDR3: CASSYLWGQGREKLFF. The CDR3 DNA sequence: TGTGCCAGCAGCTATTTATGGGGGCAGGGACGGGAAAAACTGTTTTTT.

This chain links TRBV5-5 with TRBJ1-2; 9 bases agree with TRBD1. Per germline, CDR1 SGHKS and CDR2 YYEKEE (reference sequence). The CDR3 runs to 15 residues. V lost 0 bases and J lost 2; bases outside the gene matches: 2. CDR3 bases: TGTGCCAGCAGCTTGGCCGGGACAGGGAACTATGGCTACACCTTC. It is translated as CASSLAGTGNYGYTF.

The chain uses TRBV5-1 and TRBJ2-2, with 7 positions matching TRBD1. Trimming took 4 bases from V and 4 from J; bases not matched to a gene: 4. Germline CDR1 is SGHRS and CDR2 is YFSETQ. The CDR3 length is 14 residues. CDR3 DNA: TGCGCCAGCAGCGACAGGGTATTCACCGGGGAGCTGTTTTTT. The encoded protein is CASSDRVFTGELFF.

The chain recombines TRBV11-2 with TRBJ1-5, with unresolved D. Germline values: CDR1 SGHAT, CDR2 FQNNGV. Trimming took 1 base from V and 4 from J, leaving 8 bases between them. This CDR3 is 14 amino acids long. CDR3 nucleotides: TGTGCCAGCAGCTTAGGAAGAGGAAATCAGCCCCAGCATTTT. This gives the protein CASSLGRGNQPQHF.

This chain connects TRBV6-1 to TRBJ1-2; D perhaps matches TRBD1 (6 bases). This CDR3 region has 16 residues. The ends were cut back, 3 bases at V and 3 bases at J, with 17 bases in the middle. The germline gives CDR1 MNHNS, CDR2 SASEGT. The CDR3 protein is CASSEGQGYDYYGYTF. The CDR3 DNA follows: TGTGCCAGCAGTGAGGGACAAGGGTACGATTACTATGGCTACACCTTC.

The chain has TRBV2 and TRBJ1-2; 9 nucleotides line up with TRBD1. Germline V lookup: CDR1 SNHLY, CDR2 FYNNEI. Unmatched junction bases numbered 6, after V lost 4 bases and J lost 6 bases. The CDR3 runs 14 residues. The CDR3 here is CASSVAQGADGYTF. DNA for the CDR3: TGTGCCAGCAGTGTGGCACAGGGGGCCGATGGCTACACCTTC. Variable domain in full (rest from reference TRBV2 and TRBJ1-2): EPEVTQTPSHQVTQMGQEVILRCVPISNHLYFYWYRQILGQKVEFLVSFYNNEISEKSEIFDDQFSVERPDGSNFTLKIRSTKLEDSAMYFCASSVAQGADGYTFGSGTRLTVV.

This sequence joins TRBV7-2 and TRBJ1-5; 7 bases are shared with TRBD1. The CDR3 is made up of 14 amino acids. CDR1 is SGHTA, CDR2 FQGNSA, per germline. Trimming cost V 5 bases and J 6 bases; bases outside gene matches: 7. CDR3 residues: CASSDRVAGQPQHF. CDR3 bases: TGTGCCAGCAGCGACAGGGTGGCCGGTCAGCCCCAGCATTTT.

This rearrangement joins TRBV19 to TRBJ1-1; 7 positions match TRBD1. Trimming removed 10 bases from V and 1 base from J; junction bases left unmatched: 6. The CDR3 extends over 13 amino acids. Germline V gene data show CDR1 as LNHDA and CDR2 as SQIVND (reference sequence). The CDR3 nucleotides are TGTGCCACCTCGGGGACAGCGAACACTGAAGCTTTCTTT. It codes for CATSGTANTEAFF.

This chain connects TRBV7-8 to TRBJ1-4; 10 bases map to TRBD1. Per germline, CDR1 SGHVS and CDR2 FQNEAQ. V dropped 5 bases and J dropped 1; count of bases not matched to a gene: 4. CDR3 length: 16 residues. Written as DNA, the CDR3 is TGTGCCAGCAGCCCAGGACAGGGGGTAACTAATGAAAAACTGTTTTTT. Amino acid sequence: CASSPGQGVTNEKLFF.

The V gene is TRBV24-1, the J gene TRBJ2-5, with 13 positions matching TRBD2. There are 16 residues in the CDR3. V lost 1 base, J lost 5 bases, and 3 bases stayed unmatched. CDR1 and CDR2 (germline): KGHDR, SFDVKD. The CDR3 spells CATSDLLAGGPETQYF. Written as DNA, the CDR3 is TGTGCCACCAGTGATTTACTAGCGGGGGGGCCTGAGACCCAGTACTTC.

The CDR3 DNA is TGTGCCAGTAGTATTTTCAGGGGACCCTTCAATGAGCAGTTCTTC. Residues: CASSIFRGPFNEQFF. The rearrangement uses TRBV19 and TRBJ2-1, with D perhaps TRBD1 (6 bases). From germline, CDR1 is LNHDA and CDR2 SQIVND (reference sequence). V shed 3 bases and J shed 6 bases, with 15 bases lying between them. The CDR3 consists of 15 residues.

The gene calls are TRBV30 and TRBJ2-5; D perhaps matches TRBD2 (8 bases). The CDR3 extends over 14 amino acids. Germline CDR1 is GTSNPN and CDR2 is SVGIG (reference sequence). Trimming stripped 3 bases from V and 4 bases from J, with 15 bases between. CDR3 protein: CAWSRGGTVETQYF. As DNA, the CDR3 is TGTGCCTGGAGCCGGGGGGGGACAGTAGAGACCCAGTACTTC. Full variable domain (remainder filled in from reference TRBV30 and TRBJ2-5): SQTIHQWPATLVQPVGSPLSLECTVEGTSNPNLYWYRQAAGRGLQLLFYSVGIGQISSEVPQNLSASRPQDRQFILSSKKLLLSDSGFYLCAWSRGGTVETQYFGPGTRLLVL.